A selection of T cell receptor beta chains follows, all from one sample in a study of blood T cell repertoires in COVID-19. TCRdb's table, derived via immunoSEQ multiplex PCR, lists solely in-frame clones and lacks some. The sample holds 150,000 to 190,000 clones; about 85% are singletons and the top ten take 8.3%. The sequenced sample consisted of peripheral blood. These receptors were obtained from a woman aged 60-75 years with COVID-19, enrolled during active disease. Both conserved end residues are part of each CDR3. The D gene is left open where the match is weak. Not all rows give a size; the values are once, few, many and, for expanded clones, a class.

NA	NA	TRBV6-1	TRBJ2-6	CASSEGAFSGANVLTF	TGTGCCAGCAGTGAAGGGGCTTTCTCTGGGGCCAACGTCCTGACTTTC
NA	few	TRBV7-8	TRBJ1-4	CASSHIRGYNEKLFF	TGTGCCAGCAGCCACATTAGGGGTTACAATGAAAAACTGTTTTTT
NA	NA	TRBV7-8	TRBJ1-4	CASSLSGLGEKLFF	TGTGCCAGCAGCTTATCCGGGTTGGGTGAAAAACTGTTTTTT
NA	NA	TRBV6-5	TRBJ1-4	CASSSTWGPGEKLFF	TGTGCCAGCAGTTCTACATGGGGGCCGGGGGAAAAACTGTTTTTT
TRBD1	NA	TRBV18	TRBJ2-7	CASSSQGARDEQYF	TGTGCCAGCTCATCACAGGGGGCGCGGGACGAGCAGTACTTC
TRBD1	NA	TRBV7-3	TRBJ2-1	CASSSDRVWVNEQFF	TGTGCCAGCAGCTCGGACAGGGTCTGGGTCAATGAGCAGTTCTTC
TRBD2	NA	TRBV6-5	TRBJ2-1	CASSYSRLAGGHEQFF	TGTGCCAGCAGTTACTCCCGACTAGCGGGGGGGCACGAGCAGTTCTTC
TRBD1	NA	TRBV18	TRBJ1-5	CASSPPGPGGDQPQHF	TGTGCCAGCTCACCACCTGGGCCAGGGGGCGACCAGCCCCAGCATTTT
TRBD1	NA	TRBV11-2	TRBJ2-2	CASSLGQLNTGELFF	TGTGCCAGCAGCCTGGGACAGCTGAACACCGGGGAGCTGTTTTTT
NA	NA	TRBV6-5	TRBJ2-5	CASREETQYF	TGTGCCAGCCGCGAAGAGACCCAGTACTTC
NA	once	TRBV6-5	TRBJ1-2	CASTNGGYGYTF	TGTGCCAGCACCAACGGGGGCTATGGCTACACCTTC
TRBD1	NA	TRBV6-6	TRBJ1-1	CASSLKRQGETEAFF	TGTGCCAGCAGTTTAAAGCGACAGGGGGAAACTGAAGCTTTCTTT
NA	NA	TRBV6-5	TRBJ1-5	CASLRRGKNQPQHF	TGTGCCAGCTTGAGAAGGGGGAAGAATCAGCCCCAGCATTTT
NA	few	TRBV6-5	TRBJ1-1	CASRRPQGNTEAFF	TGTGCCAGCCGACGACCACAGGGGAACACTGAAGCTTTCTTT
NA	NA	TRBV18	TRBJ2-3	CASSTAGGTDTQYF	TGTGCCAGCTCAACGGCAGGCGGCACAGATACGCAGTATTTT
NA	NA	TRBV27	TRBJ1-3	CASSDGRTYGNTIYF	TGTGCCAGTTCGGACGGGAGGACCTATGGAAACACCATATATTTT
NA	NA	TRBV12-3/TRBV12-4	TRBJ1-1	CASSQGNTEAFF	TGTGCCAGCAGTCAGGGGAACACTGAAGCTTTCTTT
NA	NA	TRBV7-9	TRBJ2-1	CASSSRGNYYNEQFF	TGTGCCAGCAGCTCCAGGGGCAACTACTACAATGAGCAGTTCTTC
TRBD1	NA	TRBV19	TRBJ2-7	CASSTGQGGRQYF	TGTGCCAGTAGTACGGGACAGGGAGGGCGGCAGTACTTC
TRBD1	once	TRBV11-2	TRBJ1-2	CASSLDQGVAGYTF	TGTGCCAGCAGCTTAGATCAGGGGGTCGCGGGCTACACCTTC
NA	NA	TRBV18	TRBJ1-2	CASSPNQDYGYTF	TGTGCCAGCTCACCAAACCAGGACTATGGCTACACCTTC
NA	NA	TRBV11-2	TRBJ1-3	CASSLLGARGNTIYF	TGTGCCAGCAGCTTACTGGGGGCGCGGGGAAACACCATATATTTT
TRBD1	NA	TRBV6-5	TRBJ1-3	CASSTNNRGGNTIYF	TGTGCCAGCAGTACGAATAACAGGGGTGGAAACACCATATATTTT
TRBD2	NA	TRBV7-3	TRBJ2-5	CASSLIPRPAAGEGETQYF	TGTGCCAGCAGCTTAATACCTCGCCCGGCAGCGGGAGAGGGAGAGACCCAGTACTTC
NA	few	TRBV19	TRBJ1-2	CASRRADNYGYTF	TGTGCCAGTAGGAGGGCGGATAACTATGGCTACACCTTC
TRBD1	NA	TRBV9	TRBJ1-4	CASSVGQGSEKLFF	TGTGCCAGCAGCGTAGGACAGGGGTCTGAAAAACTGTTTTTT